This record covers a single T cell receptor beta chain. Amplification used 60 Vbeta primers and 13 Jbeta primers. The assay was immunoSEQ multiplex PCR, and TCRdb's table has in-frame clones only and misses some. The profile shows around 150,000 clones, about 9.1% of them singletons. The data originate from a study of cytomegalovirus exposure and HLA in healthy donors. This CDR3 has 16 residues. V lost 6 bases and J lost 4; bases outside the gene matches: 12. CDR1 and CDR2 (germline): MNHNY, SVGAGI (reference sequence). The chain carries TRBV6-6 and TRBJ1-1; 9 bases fit TRBD1. Sequencing was performed on PBMCs. This sequence originates from a woman aged 35 to 49 in good health and CMV-seropositive. The CDR3, as DNA: TGTGCCAGCAGAGCTCAAGGACAGGGGTCGGGCACTGAAGCTTTCTTT. It translates to CASRAQGQGSGTEAFF.